Listed below are T cell receptor beta chains from one sample, sequenced in a study of blood T cells in healthy people across ages. TCRdb re-analysed the 5' RACE reads in MiXCR, keeping a single row per CDR3 protein. The sample holds roughly 1,000,000 distinct CDR3 sequences, about 25% seen once. The sample also formed part of further work on T cells of mothers and their children.

The sample taken for sequencing was blood. The receptor source for this set is a girl aged 2 to 9 in good health. CDR3s include the opening cysteine and the closing phenylalanine or tryptophan. A D gene is named only where the DNA matches it firmly. Not all rows give a size; the values are once, few, many and, for expanded clones, a class.

d_call: TRBD2
v_call: TRBV20-1
j_call: TRBJ2-3
clone_size: few
cdr3_aa: CSARTGLAGEKDTQYF
cdr3_nt: TGCAGTGCCCGGACCGGGCTAGCGGGGGAGAAAGATACGCAGTATTTT

d_call: TRBD2
v_call: TRBV29-1
j_call: TRBJ2-5
clone_size: few
cdr3_aa: CSVSVAGDSQETQYF
cdr3_nt: TGCAGCGTTTCCGTAGCGGGAGATAGCCAAGAGACCCAGTACTTC

d_call: NA
v_call: TRBV24-1
j_call: TRBJ2-2
clone_size: NA
cdr3_aa: CATSDFRETGELFF
cdr3_nt: TGTGCCACCAGTGATTTTCGAGAGACCGGGGAGCTGTTTTTT

d_call: TRBD1
v_call: TRBV27
j_call: TRBJ2-7
clone_size: NA
cdr3_aa: CASSFKGQGPYGQYF
cdr3_nt: TGTGCCAGCAGTTTCAAGGGACAGGGGCCATACGGGCAGTACTTC

d_call: NA
v_call: TRBV29-1
j_call: TRBJ2-7
clone_size: NA
cdr3_aa: CSVEDGSSYEQYF
cdr3_nt: TGCAGCGTTGAGGACGGTAGCTCCTACGAGCAGTACTTC

d_call: NA
v_call: TRBV6-2/TRBV6-3
j_call: TRBJ2-2
clone_size: many
cdr3_aa: CASRSPETGPTGELFF
cdr3_nt: TGTGCCAGCCGATCCCCCGAGACTGGGCCAACCGGGGAGCTGTTTTTT

d_call: NA
v_call: TRBV5-4
j_call: TRBJ2-5
clone_size: NA
cdr3_aa: CASSSPGVGETQYF
cdr3_nt: TGTGCCAGCAGCTCTCCGGGAGTAGGAGAGACCCAGTACTTC

d_call: TRBD1
v_call: TRBV12-3/TRBV12-4
j_call: TRBJ2-1
clone_size: many
cdr3_aa: CASSRSGTGNEQFF
cdr3_nt: TGTGCCAGCAGTCGATCCGGGACAGGGAATGAGCAGTTCTTC

d_call: NA
v_call: TRBV29-1
j_call: TRBJ2-3
clone_size: few
cdr3_aa: CSVGLSSTDTQYF
cdr3_nt: TGCAGCGTTGGTTTATCCAGCACAGATACGCAGTATTTT

d_call: NA
v_call: TRBV6-2/TRBV6-3
j_call: TRBJ2-7
clone_size: once
cdr3_aa: CASSRQSGTPSYEQYF
cdr3_nt: TGTGCCAGCAGTCGACAATCCGGGACACCATCCTACGAGCAGTACTTC

d_call: NA
v_call: TRBV20-1
j_call: TRBJ2-1
clone_size: NA
cdr3_aa: CSARDLGLAYNEQFF
cdr3_nt: TGCAGTGCTAGAGATCTCGGACTGGCCTACAATGAGCAGTTCTTC

d_call: NA
v_call: TRBV24-1
j_call: TRBJ2-1
clone_size: few
cdr3_aa: CASGQPDNEQFF
cdr3_nt: TGTGCCTCTGGACAGCCGGACAATGAGCAGTTCTTC

d_call: TRBD1
v_call: TRBV20-1
j_call: TRBJ2-5
clone_size: NA
cdr3_aa: CSARGTGDYQETQYF
cdr3_nt: TGCAGTGCTAGAGGGACAGGAGATTACCAAGAGACCCAGTACTTC

d_call: NA
v_call: TRBV7-7
j_call: TRBJ2-2
clone_size: NA
cdr3_aa: CASSFSGFSGSGELFF
cdr3_nt: TGTGCTAGCAGCTTTTCGGGGTTCTCTGGCTCCGGGGAGCTGTTTTTT

d_call: NA
v_call: TRBV12-3/TRBV12-4
j_call: TRBJ1-1
clone_size: few
cdr3_aa: CASSFSGKRAEAFF
cdr3_nt: TGTGCCAGCAGTTTTAGCGGTAAGCGGGCTGAAGCTTTCTTT

d_call: TRBD2
v_call: TRBV29-1
j_call: TRBJ2-7
clone_size: few
cdr3_aa: CSVALAASYEQYF
cdr3_nt: TGCAGCGTTGCGCTAGCGGCGTCCTACGAGCAGTACTTC

d_call: NA
v_call: TRBV3-1
j_call: TRBJ2-1
clone_size: NA
cdr3_aa: CASSQTLGNEQFF
cdr3_nt: TGTGCCAGCAGCCAAACCTTGGGGAATGAGCAGTTCTTC

d_call: NA
v_call: TRBV25-1
j_call: TRBJ2-7
clone_size: few
cdr3_aa: CASSSLRANYEQYF
cdr3_nt: TGTGCCAGCAGTTCTCTTAGGGCGAACTACGAGCAGTACTTC

d_call: NA
v_call: TRBV18
j_call: TRBJ2-5
clone_size: NA
cdr3_aa: CASSVPEETQYF
cdr3_nt: TGTGCCAGCTCAGTTCCAGAGGAGACCCAGTACTTC

d_call: TRBD2
v_call: TRBV4-3
j_call: TRBJ2-5
clone_size: NA
cdr3_aa: CASSQEVGLSKETQYF
cdr3_nt: TGCGCCAGCAGCCAAGAGGTGGGACTATCGAAAGAGACCCAGTACTTC

d_call: NA
v_call: TRBV19
j_call: TRBJ2-5
clone_size: many
cdr3_aa: CASSIGTRETQYF
cdr3_nt: TGTGCCAGTAGTATAGGGACAAGAGAGACCCAGTACTTC

d_call: NA
v_call: TRBV12-3/TRBV12-4
j_call: TRBJ2-5
clone_size: few
cdr3_aa: CASTFWGTETQYF
cdr3_nt: TGTGCCAGCACCTTCTGGGGTACCGAGACCCAGTACTTC

d_call: TRBD1
v_call: TRBV29-1
j_call: TRBJ2-7
clone_size: NA
cdr3_aa: CSARMGQGMGYEQYF
cdr3_nt: TGCAGCGCCAGAATGGGACAGGGGATGGGCTACGAGCAGTACTTC

d_call: TRBD1
v_call: TRBV20-1
j_call: TRBJ1-4
clone_size: few
cdr3_aa: CSARDPQRTGDEKLFF
cdr3_nt: TGCAGTGCTAGAGATCCGCAGAGGACAGGGGACGAAAAACTGTTTTTT

d_call: NA
v_call: TRBV5-1
j_call: TRBJ2-5
clone_size: NA
cdr3_aa: CASSLVTAQGETQYF
cdr3_nt: TGCGCCAGCAGCTTGGTGACAGCCCAAGGGGAGACCCAGTACTTC

d_call: TRBD1
v_call: TRBV29-1
j_call: TRBJ1-2
clone_size: few
cdr3_aa: CSVSRTGNYGYTF
cdr3_nt: TGCAGCGTTTCTAGGACAGGGAACTATGGCTACACCTTC

d_call: NA
v_call: TRBV7-3
j_call: TRBJ1-1
clone_size: few
cdr3_aa: CASSLTSVTEAFF
cdr3_nt: TGTGCCAGCAGCTTAACGTCCGTCACTGAAGCTTTCTTT

d_call: TRBD1
v_call: TRBV20-1
j_call: TRBJ2-7
clone_size: NA
cdr3_aa: CSARRTGTYEQYF
cdr3_nt: TGCAGTGCTAGGAGGACAGGAACCTACGAGCAGTACTTC

d_call: TRBD2
v_call: TRBV7-6
j_call: TRBJ2-1
clone_size: NA
cdr3_aa: CASSSLGGSSYNEQFF
cdr3_nt: TGTGCCAGCAGCTCCCTCGGGGGGAGCTCCTACAATGAGCAGTTCTTC

d_call: TRBD1
v_call: TRBV2
j_call: TRBJ2-7
clone_size: few
cdr3_aa: CASSYGQGVPYEQYF
cdr3_nt: TGTGCCAGCAGCTACGGACAGGGGGTTCCCTACGAGCAGTACTTC

d_call: NA
v_call: TRBV4-2
j_call: TRBJ2-3
clone_size: many
cdr3_aa: CASSQVTADTQYF
cdr3_nt: TGTGCCAGCAGCCAAGTAACGGCGGATACGCAGTATTTT

d_call: NA
v_call: TRBV29-1
j_call: TRBJ2-3
clone_size: NA
cdr3_aa: CSVGQGADTQYF
cdr3_nt: TGCAGTGTTGGGCAGGGAGCAGATACGCAGTATTTT

d_call: NA
v_call: TRBV24-1
j_call: TRBJ2-1
clone_size: NA
cdr3_aa: CATLGGSAYNEQFF
cdr3_nt: TGTGCCACCCTTGGGGGGAGTGCCTACAATGAGCAGTTCTTC

d_call: TRBD1
v_call: TRBV15
j_call: TRBJ2-5
clone_size: few
cdr3_aa: CATSRNRQGGETQYF
cdr3_nt: TGTGCCACCAGCAGGAATAGACAGGGCGGGGAGACCCAGTACTTC

d_call: NA
v_call: TRBV29-1
j_call: TRBJ1-2
clone_size: NA
cdr3_aa: CSVESLGYGYTF
cdr3_nt: TGCAGCGTTGAATCCTTGGGCTATGGCTACACCTTC

d_call: TRBD2
v_call: TRBV9
j_call: TRBJ2-4
clone_size: few
cdr3_aa: CASSVARVKAGVRGAKNIQYF
cdr3_nt: TGTGCCAGCAGCGTAGCTCGGGTAAAAGCGGGAGTAAGGGGAGCCAAAAACATTCAGTACTTC

d_call: NA
v_call: TRBV21-1
j_call: TRBJ2-2
clone_size: NA
cdr3_aa: CAHRGLRTGELFF
cdr3_nt: TGTGCCCACAGGGGGCTGAGAACCGGGGAGCTGTTTTTT

d_call: NA
v_call: TRBV29-1
j_call: TRBJ1-2
clone_size: few
cdr3_aa: CSAVDLSPYGYTF
cdr3_nt: TGCAGCGCCGTCGATCTCTCCCCCTATGGCTACACCTTC

d_call: TRBD2
v_call: TRBV4-1
j_call: TRBJ2-7
clone_size: NA
cdr3_aa: CASSQDPRTRAYEQYF
cdr3_nt: TGCGCCAGCAGCCAAGATCCCAGGACTAGGGCCTACGAGCAGTACTTC

d_call: TRBD1
v_call: TRBV10-3
j_call: TRBJ2-3
clone_size: NA
cdr3_aa: CAISENRGLGDTQYF
cdr3_nt: TGTGCCATCAGTGAGAACAGGGGGCTTGGAGATACGCAGTATTTT

d_call: TRBD2
v_call: TRBV12-3/TRBV12-4
j_call: TRBJ2-1
clone_size: few
cdr3_aa: CASARGTEQFF
cdr3_nt: TGTGCCAGCGCGCGGGGGACTGAGCAGTTCTTC

d_call: NA
v_call: TRBV12-3/TRBV12-4
j_call: TRBJ1-1
clone_size: few
cdr3_aa: CASSLQGTNTEAFF
cdr3_nt: TGTGCCAGCAGTTTACAGGGGACGAACACTGAAGCTTTCTTT

d_call: TRBD2
v_call: TRBV29-1
j_call: TRBJ2-5
clone_size: few
cdr3_aa: CSGWTSQETQYF
cdr3_nt: TGCAGCGGGTGGACTAGCCAAGAGACCCAGTACTTC

d_call: NA
v_call: TRBV7-2
j_call: TRBJ2-3
clone_size: few
cdr3_aa: CASSSGVGTDTQYF
cdr3_nt: TGTGCCAGCAGCTCAGGGGTTGGCACAGATACGCAGTATTTT

d_call: TRBD2
v_call: TRBV29-1
j_call: TRBJ2-1
clone_size: few
cdr3_aa: CSGRPVTSGIGNEQFF
cdr3_nt: TGCAGCGGGCGACCGGTGACTAGCGGGATAGGGAATGAGCAGTTCTTC

d_call: NA
v_call: TRBV20-1
j_call: TRBJ2-4
clone_size: few
cdr3_aa: CSASGGLLAKNIQYF
cdr3_nt: TGCAGTGCTAGTGGTGGGCTGTTAGCCAAAAACATTCAGTACTTC

d_call: TRBD1
v_call: TRBV6-6
j_call: TRBJ1-6
clone_size: NA
cdr3_aa: CASSSLEEGAPLHF
cdr3_nt: TGTGCCAGCAGTTCCTTAGAAGAGGGGGCGCCCCTCCACTTT

d_call: NA
v_call: TRBV4-1
j_call: TRBJ2-2
clone_size: few
cdr3_aa: CASSQGWPTAGELFF
cdr3_nt: TGCGCCAGCAGCCAAGGGTGGCCGACGGCCGGGGAGCTGTTTTTT

d_call: TRBD2
v_call: TRBV28
j_call: TRBJ2-1
clone_size: few
cdr3_aa: CASSFRLVTGGEQFF
cdr3_nt: TGTGCCAGCAGTTTCCGACTAGTGACGGGAGGAGAGCAGTTCTTC

d_call: NA
v_call: TRBV7-2
j_call: TRBJ2-2
clone_size: many
cdr3_aa: CASSSVNTGELFF
cdr3_nt: TGTGCCAGCAGCTCAGTGAACACCGGGGAGCTGTTTTTT

d_call: NA
v_call: TRBV29-1
j_call: TRBJ1-1
clone_size: NA
cdr3_aa: CSVEDRVFEAFF
cdr3_nt: TGCAGCGTTGAAGATCGAGTCTTTGAAGCTTTCTTT

d_call: TRBD2
v_call: TRBV2
j_call: TRBJ2-4
clone_size: few
cdr3_aa: CASAELAGRYIQYF
cdr3_nt: TGTGCCAGCGCTGAGCTAGCGGGAAGGTACATTCAGTACTTC

d_call: NA
v_call: TRBV4-2
j_call: TRBJ2-4
clone_size: NA
cdr3_aa: CASSQDGGDFQYF
cdr3_nt: TGTGCCAGCAGCCAAGACGGAGGGGACTTTCAGTACTTC

d_call: TRBD1
v_call: TRBV29-1
j_call: TRBJ1-4
clone_size: many
cdr3_aa: CSVEDRALEKLFF
cdr3_nt: TGCAGCGTTGAGGACAGGGCCCTAGAAAAACTGTTTTTT

d_call: NA
v_call: TRBV2
j_call: TRBJ2-7
clone_size: few
cdr3_aa: CASNGEPYEQYF
cdr3_nt: TGTGCCAGCAACGGGGAACCCTACGAGCAGTACTTC

d_call: NA
v_call: TRBV2
j_call: TRBJ2-7
clone_size: NA
cdr3_aa: CASVQTYEQYF
cdr3_nt: TGTGCCAGCGTACAAACCTACGAGCAGTACTTC